This T cell receptor (beta chain) is from a study of blood T cell repertoires in COVID-19. The authors' processing: Counts of nucleated cells, estimated from reference gene primer amplification, were obtained. Method: immunoSEQ multiplex PCR; TCRdb's copy keeps in-frame clones and lacks some. V and J calls and clone size are those listed in that table; D and trimming were worked out from the DNA. This sample carries approximately 160,000 clones, approximately 80% of them seen once, and the ten largest clones take under 7%. Symptom resolution, clearance, or two negative PCRs marked donors in Cohort 3 as recovered. Source material: PBMCs or T cells enriched from blood (not recorded which). The clonotype was recovered from a man in his forties who had recovered from COVID-19.

The DNA of the CDR3 is TGTGCCAGCAGGAGGGCGGATTCTGGGGCCAACGTCCTGACTTTC. Protein sequence: CASRRADSGANVLTF. This sequence joins TRBV6-5 and TRBJ2-6; TRBD2 is a possible D gene (5 bases). Trimming took 6 bases from V and 1 from J, leaving 10 bases between them. CDR1 and CDR2 from the germline V gene are MNHEY and SVGAGI. The length of the CDR3 is 15 residues.